The text below deals with one T cell receptor (beta chain). What it binds is unknown. Trimming at V came to 4 bases and at J to 4 bases, leaving 10 bases not matched to a gene. The CDR3 loop spans 16 amino acids. Germline V gene data show CDR1 as SGDLS and CDR2 as YYNGEE. Specified time point: newly diagnosed, previously untreated cHL patient sample. This specimen belongs to a study of PD-1 blockade in classical Hodgkin lymphoma. Produced via immunoSEQ multiplex PCR; TCRdb's table is partial and in-frame only. The sample records roughly 77,000 clones, about 94% being singletons. Study conclusions and caveats: Reports described newly diagnosed patients as having lower baseline TCR diversity than healthy donors.

The receptor comes from a human donor with classical Hodgkin lymphoma. This chain connects TRBV9 to TRBJ2-3, with TRBD1 identical over 9 bases. Sequencing used peripheral blood mononuclear cells (PBMCs). In DNA, the CDR3 is TGTGCCAGCAGCTCGAGGACAGGGGACACAGCAGATACGCAGTATTTT. Residues: CASSSRTGDTADTQYF.